One sample yielded the 14 T cell receptor beta chains listed below, sequenced in a study (dated by TCRdb to the mid-2010s). The library relied on 5' RACE. TCRdb records Illumina MiSeq as the sequencer. TCRdb handled the public reads itself, with Q25 trimming in fastp and clone calling in MiXCR, and kept productive beta chains. Each CDR3 protein gets just one entry, which takes the most common genes and DNA from the rows behind it. The sample table lists 50,000 to 65,000 distinct CDR3 sequences, around 26% of them with a count of one. The top ten constitute roughly 3.3% of the sample. Sequenced input: tumor-infiltrating memory CD4+ T cells sorted from the breast tumor. Sample cell subset or site, as interpreted from the label and publication: memory CD4+ T cells, CD4+CD45RO+CD25-. The source of these receptors is a female donor with breast cancer.

This clonotype was counted between two and nine times. The chain employs TRBV24-1 and TRBJ1-1; tentative D call: TRBD1 (6 bases). Per the germline V gene, CDR1 is KGHDR and CDR2 is SFDVKD. This CDR3 has 15 residues. Deletions cut 2 bases from V and 7 bases from J, with 16 bases between. The CDR3 nucleotides read TGTGCCACCAGTGATTCTCAATCTTTACAGGGTGAAGCTTTCTTT. It is translated as CATSDSQSLQGEAFF.

With regard to this clonotype: With a much larger clone just one base away, this may be a read error. This rearrangement joins TRBV29-1 to TRBJ1-1; the D is unclear. Trimming took 4 bases from V and 5 from J, leaving 5 bases between them. CDR1 SQVTM and CDR2 ANQGSEA come from the germline V gene. CDR3 length equals 10 residues. Here the CDR3 DNA reads TGCAGCGTTGTACAGACTGAAGCTTTCTTT. Its protein product is CSVVQTEAFF.

This clonotype occurred a few times. This rearrangement joins TRBV10-3 to TRBJ1-1, with a weak D call TRBD1 (5 bases). Trimming cost V 8 bases and J 1 base, with 8 bases left between them. The CDR3 is 12 amino acids. Germline V gene data show CDR1 as ENHRY and CDR2 as SYGVKD. CDR3 residues: CAIGGQNTEAFF. CDR3 nucleotide sequence: TGTGCCATCGGTGGACAGAACACTGAAGCTTTCTTT.

In nucleotides, the CDR3 is TGCGCCAGCACCCTCCTACCGGGACAGGGGAGCACTGAAGCTTTCTTT. Translated, it gives CASTLLPGQGSTEAFF. The J gene is TRBJ1-1, the V gene TRBV5-1; 10 bases agree with TRBD1. This CDR3 contains 16 residues. Germline V gives CDR1 SGHRS, CDR2 YFSETQ. The trim removed 6 bases at V and 4 bases at J, leaving 12 bases unmatched.

This clonotype was recorded a few times. The V call is TRBV7-9, the J call TRBJ1-2; TRBD1 agrees at 10 bases. Unmatched junction bases numbered 10, after V lost 5 bases and J lost 13 bases. CDR3 length: 13 amino acids. The germline V gene has CDR1 SEHNR and CDR2 FQNEAQ (reference sequence). CDR3 sequence reads: CASSPTPGQGGTF. The CDR3 DNA reads as TGTGCCAGCAGCCCAACCCCCGGACAGGGGGGCACCTTC.

This clonotype was detected only a few times. The chain joins TRBV7-2 to TRBJ2-1, with D perhaps TRBD2 (5 bases). The CDR3 is made up of 16 amino acids. Trimming pared 1 base from V and 4 bases from J, leaving 14 bases between. Germline lookup yields CDR1 SGHTA and CDR2 FQGNSA. CDR3 DNA sequence: TGTGCCAGCAGCTTAGTTGCCGGGAACATTTACAATGAGCAGTTCTTC. It translates to CASSLVAGNIYNEQFF.

This sequence joins TRBV20-1 and TRBJ2-4, with 7 bases matching TRBD2. V shed 6 bases, J shed 2 bases, and the junction held 7 bases outside the gene matches. The CDR3 spans 14 residues. The germline gives CDR1 DFQATT, CDR2 SNEGSKA (reference sequence). The CDR3 region has the DNA TGCAGTGCCGTCGGGGGGATGACCAAAAACATTCAGTACTTC. Amino acid sequence: CSAVGGMTKNIQYF.

The chain couples TRBV5-1 to TRBJ2-6; D may match TRBD1 or TRBD2 (6 bases each). Per the germline V gene, CDR1 is SGHRS and CDR2 is YFSETQ. The CDR3 is 18 residues long. V was shortened by 0 bases and J by 0 bases, with 13 bases between the two germline ends. CDR3 amino acids: CASSLGGGPTSGANVLTF. CDR3 nucleotides: TGCGCCAGCAGCTTGGGAGGGGGGCCAACCTCTGGGGCCAACGTCCTGACTTTC.

The rearrangement joins TRBV6-1 to TRBJ1-2; D not resolved. The CDR3 is made up of 13 amino acids. Per germline, CDR1 MNHNS and CDR2 SASEGT. The germline V and J ends were trimmed by 7 bases and 0 bases, with 9 bases remaining between them. The chain's CDR3 is CASIDSSNYGYTF. CDR3 nucleotides: TGTGCCAGCATAGACTCTTCTAACTATGGCTACACCTTC.

The table lists this clonotype with many counts. The chain couples TRBV5-1 to TRBJ1-1; no clear D gene. V was cut by 1 base and J by 1 base, with 8 bases left in between. The germline CDR1 and CDR2 sequences are SGHRS and YFSETQ. This CDR3 comprises 14 residues. The CDR3, as DNA: TGCGCCAGCAGCTTGAACGTCGAGAACACTGAAGCTTTCTTT. Its translation: CASSLNVENTEAFF.

The J gene is TRBJ1-5, the V gene TRBV20-1; D is possibly TRBD1 (6 bases). The V gene lost 5 bases and the J gene lost 7 bases, with 15 bases spanning the gap. Germline CDR1 is DFQATT and CDR2 is SNEGSKA (reference sequence). This CDR3 has 13 amino acids. The CDR3 spells CSASGEPGQPQHF. The CDR3 nucleotides are TGCAGTGCTTCAGGGGAGCCAGGGCAGCCCCAGCATTTT.

This clonotype came up a few times. V usage is TRBV5-1 and J usage is TRBJ2-3; perhaps D is TRBD1 or TRBD2 (6 bases each). Germline assignment: CDR1 SGHRS and CDR2 YFSETQ. The CDR3 has 15 residues. The V end lost 7 bases, the J end lost 4 bases, and 19 bases lay between the germline ends. Here the CDR3 DNA reads TGCGCCAGCCGGAGGGACACGGGGAGTCCAGATACGCAGTATTTT. Translating it yields CASRRDTGSPDTQYF.

The CDR3 nucleotides read TGTGCCAGCAGCTTAGCGTCGGATTCACCCCTCCACTTT. Encoded protein: CASSLASDSPLHF. The rearrangement uses TRBV7-8 and TRBJ1-6, with D unresolved. Per the germline V gene, CDR1 is SGHVS and CDR2 is FQNEAQ. The length of the CDR3 is 13 residues. Trimming removed 0 bases at V and 8 bases at J, with 5 bases between.

This clonotype has a count of ten or more. The chain combines TRBV7-2 with TRBJ2-3; D is undetermined. Germline V gene sequence: CDR1 SGHTA, CDR2 FQGNSA. Trimming shortened V by 5 bases and J by 4 bases, and 13 bases separated the two germline ends. CDR3 length: 14 residues. In DNA, the CDR3 is TGTGCCAGCAGCACATACCGGGCGGCAGATACGCAGTATTTT. The encoded protein is CASSTYRAADTQYF.